In its sample, the clone carrying this TCR beta chain was seen many times. This record belongs to a study of T cells in Graves' hyperthyroidism and ophthalmopathy. Patients aged 18 to 65 with hyperthyroidism were newly diagnosed, with duration under 2 months. It was uncontrolled infection, other autoimmune disease, pregnancy or lactation that excluded patients. Each diagnosis drew on symptoms, thyroxine, TRAb, thyroid ultrasound and orbital computed tomography findings. The CDR3 runs 13 residues. CDR1 and CDR2 from the germline V gene are SGHTA and FQGNSA. The V gene lost 4 bases and the J gene lost 10 bases, with 14 bases spanning the gap. Amplification of TCR beta CDR3 regions used RNA as the template. Carried out on the TCR CDR3, a first-round RT-PCR used the HTBI primer set. TCRdb processed the multiplex PCR reads anew with MiXCR; each CDR3 protein has one entry. In the table there are some 770,000 distinct CDR3 sequences, about 15% of which are singletons.

Sample: blood. The chain carries TRBV7-2 and TRBJ2-1; D possibly corresponds to TRBD1 (6 bases). This sequence was found in a man younger than 35 with Graves' hyperthyroidism. The CDR3 DNA reads TGTGCCAGCAGCTCGAATCAGGGGAACGAGCAGTTCTTC. Its protein is CASSSNQGNEQFF.